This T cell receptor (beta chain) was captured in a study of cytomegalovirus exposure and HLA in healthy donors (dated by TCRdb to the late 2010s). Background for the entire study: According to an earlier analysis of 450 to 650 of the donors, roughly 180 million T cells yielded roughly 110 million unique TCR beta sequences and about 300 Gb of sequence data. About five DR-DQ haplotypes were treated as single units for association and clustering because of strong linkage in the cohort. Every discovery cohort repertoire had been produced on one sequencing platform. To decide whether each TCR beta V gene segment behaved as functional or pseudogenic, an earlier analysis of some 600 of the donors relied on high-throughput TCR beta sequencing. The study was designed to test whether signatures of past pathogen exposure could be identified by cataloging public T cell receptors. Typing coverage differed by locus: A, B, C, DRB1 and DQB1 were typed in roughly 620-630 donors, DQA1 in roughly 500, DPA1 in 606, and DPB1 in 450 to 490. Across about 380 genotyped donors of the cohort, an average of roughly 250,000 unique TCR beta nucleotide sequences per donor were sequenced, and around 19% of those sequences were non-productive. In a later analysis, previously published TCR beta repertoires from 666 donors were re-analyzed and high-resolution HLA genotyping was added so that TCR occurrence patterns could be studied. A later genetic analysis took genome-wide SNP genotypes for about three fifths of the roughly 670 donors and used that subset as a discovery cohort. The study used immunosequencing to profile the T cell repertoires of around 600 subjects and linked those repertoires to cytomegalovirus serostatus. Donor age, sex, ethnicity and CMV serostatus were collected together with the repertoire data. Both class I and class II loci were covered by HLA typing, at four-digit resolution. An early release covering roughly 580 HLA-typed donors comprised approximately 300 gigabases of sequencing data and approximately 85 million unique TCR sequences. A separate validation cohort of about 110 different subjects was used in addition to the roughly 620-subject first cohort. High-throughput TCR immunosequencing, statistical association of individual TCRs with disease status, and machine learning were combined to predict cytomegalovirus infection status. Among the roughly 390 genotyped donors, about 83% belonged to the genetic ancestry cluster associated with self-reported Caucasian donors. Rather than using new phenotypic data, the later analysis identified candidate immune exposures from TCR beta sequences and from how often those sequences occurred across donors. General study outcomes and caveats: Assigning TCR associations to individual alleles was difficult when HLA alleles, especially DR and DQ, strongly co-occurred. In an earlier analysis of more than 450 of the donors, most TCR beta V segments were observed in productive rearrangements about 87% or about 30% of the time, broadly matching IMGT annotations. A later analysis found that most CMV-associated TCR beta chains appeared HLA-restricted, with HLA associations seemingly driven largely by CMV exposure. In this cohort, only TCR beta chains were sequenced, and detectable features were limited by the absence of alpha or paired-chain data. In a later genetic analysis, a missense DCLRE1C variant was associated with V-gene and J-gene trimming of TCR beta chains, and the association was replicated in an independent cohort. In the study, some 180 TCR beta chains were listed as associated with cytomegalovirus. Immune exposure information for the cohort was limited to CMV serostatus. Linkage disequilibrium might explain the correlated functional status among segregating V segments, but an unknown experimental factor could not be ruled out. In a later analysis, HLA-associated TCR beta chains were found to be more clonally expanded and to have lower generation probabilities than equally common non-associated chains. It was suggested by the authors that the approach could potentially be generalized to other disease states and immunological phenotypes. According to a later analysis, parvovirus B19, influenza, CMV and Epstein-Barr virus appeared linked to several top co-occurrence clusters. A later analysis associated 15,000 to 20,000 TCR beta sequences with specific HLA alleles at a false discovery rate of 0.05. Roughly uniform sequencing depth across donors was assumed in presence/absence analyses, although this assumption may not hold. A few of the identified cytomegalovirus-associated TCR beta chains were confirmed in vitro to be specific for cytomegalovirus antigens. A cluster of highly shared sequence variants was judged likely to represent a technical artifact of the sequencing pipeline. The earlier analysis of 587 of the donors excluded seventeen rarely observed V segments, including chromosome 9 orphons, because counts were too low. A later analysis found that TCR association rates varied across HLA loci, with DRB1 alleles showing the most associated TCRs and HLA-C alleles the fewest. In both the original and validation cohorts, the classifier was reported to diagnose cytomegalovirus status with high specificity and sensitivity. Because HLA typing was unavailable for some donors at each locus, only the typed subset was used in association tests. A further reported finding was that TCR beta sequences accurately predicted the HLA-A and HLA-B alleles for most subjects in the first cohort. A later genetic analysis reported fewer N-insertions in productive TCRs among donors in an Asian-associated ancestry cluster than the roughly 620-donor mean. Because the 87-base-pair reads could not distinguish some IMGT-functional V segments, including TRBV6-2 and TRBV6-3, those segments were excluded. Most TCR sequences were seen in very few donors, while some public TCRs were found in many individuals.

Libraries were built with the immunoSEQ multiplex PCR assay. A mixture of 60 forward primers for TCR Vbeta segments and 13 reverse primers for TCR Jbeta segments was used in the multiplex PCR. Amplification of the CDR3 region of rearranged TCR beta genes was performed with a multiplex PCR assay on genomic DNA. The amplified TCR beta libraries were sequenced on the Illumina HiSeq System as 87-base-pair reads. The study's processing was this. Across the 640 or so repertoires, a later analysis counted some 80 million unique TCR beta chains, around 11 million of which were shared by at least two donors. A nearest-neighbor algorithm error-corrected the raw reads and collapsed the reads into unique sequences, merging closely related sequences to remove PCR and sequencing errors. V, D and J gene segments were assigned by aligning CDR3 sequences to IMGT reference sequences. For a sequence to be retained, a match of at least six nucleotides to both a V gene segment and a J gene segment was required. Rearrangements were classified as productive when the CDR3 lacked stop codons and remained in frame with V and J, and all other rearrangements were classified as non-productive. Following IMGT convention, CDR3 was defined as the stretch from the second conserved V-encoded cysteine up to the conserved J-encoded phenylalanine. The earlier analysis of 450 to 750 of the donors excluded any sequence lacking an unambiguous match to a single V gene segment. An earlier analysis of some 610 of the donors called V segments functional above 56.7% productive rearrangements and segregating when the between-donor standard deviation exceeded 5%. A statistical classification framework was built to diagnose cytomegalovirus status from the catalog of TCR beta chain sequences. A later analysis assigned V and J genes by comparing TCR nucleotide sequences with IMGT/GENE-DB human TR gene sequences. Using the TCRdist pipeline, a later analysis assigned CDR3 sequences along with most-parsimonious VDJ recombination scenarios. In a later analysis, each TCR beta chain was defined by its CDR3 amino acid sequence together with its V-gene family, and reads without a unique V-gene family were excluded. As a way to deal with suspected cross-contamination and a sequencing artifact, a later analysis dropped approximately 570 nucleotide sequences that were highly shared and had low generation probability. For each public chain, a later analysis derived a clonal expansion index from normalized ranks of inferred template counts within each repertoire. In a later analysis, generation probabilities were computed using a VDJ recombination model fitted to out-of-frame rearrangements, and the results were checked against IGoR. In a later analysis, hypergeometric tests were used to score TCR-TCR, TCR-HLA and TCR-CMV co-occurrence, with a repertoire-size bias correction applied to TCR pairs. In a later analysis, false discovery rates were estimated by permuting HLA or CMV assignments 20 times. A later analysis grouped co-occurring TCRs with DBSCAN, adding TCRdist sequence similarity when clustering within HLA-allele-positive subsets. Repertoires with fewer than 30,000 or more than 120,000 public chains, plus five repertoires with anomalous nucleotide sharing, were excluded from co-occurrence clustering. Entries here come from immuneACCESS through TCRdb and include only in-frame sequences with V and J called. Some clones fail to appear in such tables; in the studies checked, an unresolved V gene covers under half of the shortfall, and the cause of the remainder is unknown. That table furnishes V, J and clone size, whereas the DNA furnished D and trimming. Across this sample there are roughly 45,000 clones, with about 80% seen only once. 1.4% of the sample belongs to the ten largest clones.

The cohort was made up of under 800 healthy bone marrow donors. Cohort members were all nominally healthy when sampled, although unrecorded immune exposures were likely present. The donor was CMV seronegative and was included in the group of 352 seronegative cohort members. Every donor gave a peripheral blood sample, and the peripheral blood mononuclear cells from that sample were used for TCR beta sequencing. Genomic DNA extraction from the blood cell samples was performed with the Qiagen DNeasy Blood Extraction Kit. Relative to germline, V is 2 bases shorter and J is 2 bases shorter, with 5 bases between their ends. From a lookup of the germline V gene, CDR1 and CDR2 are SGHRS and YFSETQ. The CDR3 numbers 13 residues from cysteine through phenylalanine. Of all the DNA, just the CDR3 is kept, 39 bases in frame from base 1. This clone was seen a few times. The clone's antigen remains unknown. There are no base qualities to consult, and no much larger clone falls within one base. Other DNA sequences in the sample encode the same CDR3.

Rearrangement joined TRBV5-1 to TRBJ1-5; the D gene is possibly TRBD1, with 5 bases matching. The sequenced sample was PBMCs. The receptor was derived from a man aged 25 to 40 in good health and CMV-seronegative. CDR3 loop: CASSLQGNQPQHF. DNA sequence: TGCGCCAGCAGCTTACAGGGCAATCAGCCCCAGCATTTT.